This TCR beta chain was identified in a study of cytomegalovirus exposure and HLA in healthy donors. Study-wide results and limits: Three chains tied to CMV proved CMV antigen-specific in vitro.

Regarding this clone: Its antigen is unknown.

TCRdb's table, derived via immunoSEQ multiplex PCR, lists solely in-frame clones and lacks some. The sample has 150,000 to 200,000 clones, roughly 84% seen once. Germline V gene sequence: CDR1 SGHRS, CDR2 YFSETQ. Trimming took off 3 bases at V and 6 bases at J, with 15 bases between the two ends. The CDR3 length is 15 residues. The V call is TRBV5-1, the J call TRBJ1-4, with D perhaps matching TRBD1 (6 bases). What was sequenced was PBMCs. This sequence was found in a man aged 18 to 30 in good health and CMV-seropositive. In DNA form, the CDR3 reads TGCGCCAGCAGCTCCTCTGGGGGGGCAGATGAAAAACTGTTTTTT. Translated, it gives CASSSSGGADEKLFF.